This is a list of T cell receptor beta chains from one sample in a study of beta chain features in type 1 diabetes. The protocol was immunoSEQ multiplex PCR, while the TCRdb copy is restricted to in-frame clones and leaves out a portion. The table has hundreds of thousands of clones, approximately 11% seen once; the top ten hold around 0.017%. Sequenced input: naive CD4+ T cells from blood. All receptors derive from a man younger than 40 with type 1 diabetes. The CDR3 runs from the conserved cysteine through the conserved F or W. Fields, in order: V gene, D gene, J gene, clone size, CDR3 DNA, CDR3 protein. D genes are given only for firm matches. A clone size is listed for some rows: how often the clone was seen (once, few, many), or a class if it is expanded.

TRBV2	TRBD1	TRBJ2-3	NA	TGTGCCAGCAGTGAGGGACAGGGGACAGATACGCAGTATTTT	CASSEGQGTDTQYF
TRBV4-1	NA	TRBJ1-2	NA	TGCGCCAGCAGCCAAGGAGGACACCCAGGTGGAGGCTACACCTTC	CASSQGGHPGGGYTF
TRBV18	TRBD2	TRBJ2-5	few	TGTGCCAGCTCACCACCCGCCAGCGGGGGCTTAGAGACCCAGTACTTC	CASSPPASGGLETQYF
TRBV5-4	TRBD2	TRBJ2-7	NA	TGTGCCAGCAGCTTGGATGCGGGGGGCTACGAGCAGTACTTC	CASSLDAGGYEQYF
TRBV11-2	NA	TRBJ2-7	NA	TGTGCCAGCAGCCAGCCGCGAGGCACTACGGGCTACGAGCAGTACTTC	CASSQPRGTTGYEQYF
TRBV18	NA	TRBJ2-3	few	TGTGCCAGCTCACCTGTGGGCAGCGGTTCTACAGATACGCAGTATTTT	CASSPVGSGSTDTQYF
TRBV7-2	TRBD2	TRBJ2-3	NA	TGTGCCAGCAGCCTTGGGACTAGCCCTAGCACAGATACGCAGTATTTT	CASSLGTSPSTDTQYF
TRBV7-8	NA	TRBJ2-7	few	TGTGCCAGCAGCTTAGCAGGTCCAGGGCCCTACGAGCAGTACTTC	CASSLAGPGPYEQYF
TRBV5-1	TRBD2	TRBJ2-5	NA	TGCGCCAGCAGCCCGACTAGCGAAGAGACCCAGTACTTC	CASSPTSEETQYF
TRBV18	NA	TRBJ1-1	few	TGTGCCAGCTCACCGGGCGTGAACACTGAAGCTTTCTTT	CASSPGVNTEAFF
TRBV7-9	NA	TRBJ2-2	NA	TGTGCCAGCACCTACCGGGGGGAGCTGTTTTTT	CASTYRGELFF
TRBV7-2	TRBD2	TRBJ2-5	NA	TGTGCCAGCAGCTTTACGGGACTAGCGGTTCAAGAGACCCAGTACTTC	CASSFTGLAVQETQYF
TRBV5-1	TRBD2	TRBJ2-7	NA	TGCGCCAGCAGCTTGCGTGCAGCGGGGGGGCCGGGCGAGCAGTACTTC	CASSLRAAGGPGEQYF
TRBV2	NA	TRBJ2-5	NA	TGTGCCAGCCAGTGGTACCAAGAGACCCAGTACTTC	CASQWYQETQYF
TRBV6-5	NA	TRBJ2-5	few	TGTGCCAGTTCTGACAGGACGGAGACCCAGTACTTC	CASSDRTETQYF
TRBV7-9	TRBD2	TRBJ2-3	few	TGTGCCAGCAGCCGTAGCGGGGGTGGAGATACGCAGTATTTT	CASSRSGGGDTQYF
TRBV5-1	NA	TRBJ2-2	NA	TGCGCCAGCAGCATTGACAGCTCGAACACCGGGGAGCTGTTTTTT	CASSIDSSNTGELFF
TRBV28	NA	TRBJ1-2	few	TGTGCCAGCAGTTCCCACATTGAACGGGAGCCATTTAACTATGGCTACACCTTC	CASSSHIEREPFNYGYTF
TRBV7-6	TRBD2	TRBJ2-1	few	TGTGCCAGCAGTCCCAGCCGGGGGGTCGACAATGAGCAGTTCTTC	CASSPSRGVDNEQFF
TRBV5-1	NA	TRBJ1-1	NA	TGCGCCAGCAGCTTGGAACCGGGAAACACTGAAGCTTTCTTT	CASSLEPGNTEAFF